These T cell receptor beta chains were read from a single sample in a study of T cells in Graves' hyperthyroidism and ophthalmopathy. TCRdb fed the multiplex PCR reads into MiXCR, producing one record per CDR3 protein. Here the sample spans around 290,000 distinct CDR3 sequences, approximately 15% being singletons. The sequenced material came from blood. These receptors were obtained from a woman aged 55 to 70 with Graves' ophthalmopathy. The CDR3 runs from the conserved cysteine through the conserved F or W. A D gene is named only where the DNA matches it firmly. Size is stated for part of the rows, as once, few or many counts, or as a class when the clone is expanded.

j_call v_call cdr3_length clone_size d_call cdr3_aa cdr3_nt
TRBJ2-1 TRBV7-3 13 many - CASSLSLWNEQFF TGTGCCAGCAGCTTATCCTTGTGGAATGAGCAGTTCTTC
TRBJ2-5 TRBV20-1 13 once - CSARGPLRETQYF TGCAGTGCTAGAGGACCTCTCCGAGAGACCCAGTACTTC
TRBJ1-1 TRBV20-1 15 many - CSARDSQGWNTEAFF TGCAGTGCTAGAGATTCCCAGGGCTGGAACACTGAAGCTTTCTTT
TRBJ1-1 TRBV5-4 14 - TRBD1 CASSPETGRAEAFF TGTGCCAGCAGCCCAGAGACAGGGCGTGCTGAAGCTTTCTTT
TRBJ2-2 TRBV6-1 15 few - CASTIMGAGTGELFF TGTGCCAGCACTATAATGGGGGCTGGCACCGGGGAGCTGTTTTTT
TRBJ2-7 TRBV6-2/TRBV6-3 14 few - CASSYLQGINEQYF TGTGCCAGCAGTTACTTACAGGGAATCAACGAGCAGTACTTC
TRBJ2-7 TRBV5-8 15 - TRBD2 CASSLRSGRWNEQYF TGTGCCAGCAGCTTGCGAAGCGGGAGATGGAATGAGCAGTACTTC
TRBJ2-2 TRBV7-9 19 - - CASSLIWFEGAIVTGELFF TGTGCCAGCAGCCTAATCTGGTTCGAGGGTGCGATTGTAACTGGGGAGCTGTTTTTT
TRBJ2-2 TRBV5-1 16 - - CASSRSNPKLVGELFF TGCGCCAGCAGCCGATCAAACCCGAAGTTAGTCGGGGAGCTGTTTTTT
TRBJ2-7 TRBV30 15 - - CAWTSGRDTTYEQYF TGTGCCTGGACCAGCGGACGGGACACCACCTACGAGCAGTACTTC
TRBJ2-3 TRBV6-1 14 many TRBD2 CASIRGEPTDTQYF TGTGCCAGCATCCGGGGGGAGCCCACAGATACGCAGTATTTT
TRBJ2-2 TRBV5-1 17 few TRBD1 CASSSRLTGFNTGELFF TGCGCCAGCAGCTCGCGGCTGACAGGGTTTAACACCGGGGAGCTGTTTTTT
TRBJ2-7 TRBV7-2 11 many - CASSYLNEQYF TGTGCCAGCAGCTACCTCAACGAGCAGTACTTC
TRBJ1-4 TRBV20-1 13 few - CSARGPAGEKLFF TGCAGTGCTAGGGGCCCCGCGGGAGAAAAACTGTTTTTT
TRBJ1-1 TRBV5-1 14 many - CASSLVGDYTEAFF TGCGCCAGCAGCTTGGTAGGGGATTACACTGAAGCTTTCTTT
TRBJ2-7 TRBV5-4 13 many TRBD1 CASSLDRDNEQYF TGTGCCAGCAGTTTAGACAGGGACAACGAGCAGTACTTC
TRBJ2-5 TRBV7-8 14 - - CASSLRREQETQYF TGTGCCAGCAGCCTCCGACGGGAACAAGAGACCCAGTACTTC
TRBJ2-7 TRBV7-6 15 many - CASSFWPSGHYGQYF TGTGCCAGCAGCTTCTGGCCAAGCGGGCACTACGGGCAGTACTTC
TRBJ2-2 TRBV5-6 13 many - CASSLQRTGELFF TGTGCCAGCAGCTTACAGCGAACCGGGGAGCTGTTTTTT
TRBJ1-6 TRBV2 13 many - CASSDWVNSPLHF TGTGCCAGCAGTGATTGGGTGAATTCACCCCTCCACTTT
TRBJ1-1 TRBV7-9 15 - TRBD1 CASSGGTGGRTEAFF TGTGCCAGCAGCGGGGGGACAGGGGGACGGACTGAAGCTTTCTTT
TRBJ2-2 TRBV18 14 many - CANRDRLTGGELFF TGTGCGAACCGTGACAGGCTGACGGGCGGGGAGCTGTTTTTT
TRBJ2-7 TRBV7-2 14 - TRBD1 CASSIGQGSYEQYF TGTGCCAGTAGTATTGGACAGGGCTCCTACGAGCAGTACTTC
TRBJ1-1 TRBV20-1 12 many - CSAQGSVDEAFF TGCAGTGCTCAGGGGTCGGTTGATGAAGCTTTCTTT
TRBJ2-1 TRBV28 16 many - CASSFRAGVNYNEQFF TGTGCCAGCAGTTTTAGGGCAGGGGTGAACTACAATGAGCAGTTCTTC
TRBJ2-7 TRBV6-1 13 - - CASRPPSSYEQYF TGTGCCAGCAGACCCCCCTCCAGCTACGAGCAGTACTTC
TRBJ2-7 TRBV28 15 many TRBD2 CASSLASGNRNEQYF TGTGCCAGCAGTTTAGCTAGCGGGAACCGGAACGAGCAGTACTTC
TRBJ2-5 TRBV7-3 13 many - CASSLIAGKTQYF TGTGCCAGCAGCTTAATCGCGGGGAAGACCCAGTACTTC
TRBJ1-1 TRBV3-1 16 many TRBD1 CASSQLRTGVNTEAFF TGTGCCAGCAGCCAATTAAGGACAGGGGTGAACACTGAAGCTTTCTTT
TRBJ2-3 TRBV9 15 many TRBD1 CASSTGDREVDTQYF TGTGCCAGCAGCACCGGGGACAGAGAGGTAGATACGCAGTATTTT
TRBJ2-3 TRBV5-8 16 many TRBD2 CASSPAGLAGTDTQYF TGTGCCAGCAGCCCGGCCGGGCTAGCGGGAACAGATACGCAGTATTTT
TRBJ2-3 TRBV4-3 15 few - CASSQGGIRADTQYF TGCGCCAGCAGCCAGGGGGGAATCAGAGCAGATACGCAGTATTTT
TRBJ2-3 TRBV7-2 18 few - CASSLVVAANDWGDTQYF TGTGCCAGCAGCTTAGTGGTCGCTGCTAACGATTGGGGAGATACGCAGTATTTT